This T cell receptor beta chain is drawn from a study of shared clonotypes between healthy human individuals. About the study: Each donor contributed plates that comprised three CD4 naive, three CD4 memory, two CD8 naive and one CD8 memory.

Overall study results and limits: Shared clonotypes across all four donors exceeded non-shared ones in generation probability.

V was trimmed by 6 bases and J by 6 bases, leaving 17 bases between them. Germline CDR1 and CDR2: MGHDK and SYGVNS. This CDR3 contains 15 residues. TCRdb keeps only in-frame clones here, not all; method: immunoSEQ multiplex PCR. The sample contains roughly 2.4 million clones, around 95% of which appear only once. Investigators divided CD4+ cells into CD45RA+ naive and CD45RA-negative memory subsets. A note on this clone: Its antigen is undetermined.

The V and J genes are TRBV25-1 and TRBJ1-4; D is possibly TRBD1 (6 bases). The receptor was isolated from a man between 18 and 29 years old in good health. Sequencing input: naive CD4+ T cells sorted from blood. Subset in this sample: CD45RA+ positively selected. CDR3 bases: TGTGCCAGCAGCCCTCGGGGGGCGGTGTATGAAAAACTGTTTTTT. This gives the protein CASSPRGAVYEKLFF.